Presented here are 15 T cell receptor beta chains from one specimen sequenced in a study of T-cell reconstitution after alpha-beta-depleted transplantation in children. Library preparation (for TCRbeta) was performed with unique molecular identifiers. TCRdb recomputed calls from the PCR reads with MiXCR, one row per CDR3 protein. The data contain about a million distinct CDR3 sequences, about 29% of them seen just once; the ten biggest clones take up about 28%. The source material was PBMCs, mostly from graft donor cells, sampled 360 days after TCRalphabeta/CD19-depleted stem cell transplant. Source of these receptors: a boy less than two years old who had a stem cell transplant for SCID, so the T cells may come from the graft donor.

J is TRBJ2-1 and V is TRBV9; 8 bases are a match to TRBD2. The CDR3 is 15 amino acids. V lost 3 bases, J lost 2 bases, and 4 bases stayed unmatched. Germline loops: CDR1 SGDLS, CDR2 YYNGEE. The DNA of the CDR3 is TGTGCCAGCAGCGCGGGGGGGCTTACCTACAATGAGCAGTTCTTC. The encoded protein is CASSAGGLTYNEQFF.

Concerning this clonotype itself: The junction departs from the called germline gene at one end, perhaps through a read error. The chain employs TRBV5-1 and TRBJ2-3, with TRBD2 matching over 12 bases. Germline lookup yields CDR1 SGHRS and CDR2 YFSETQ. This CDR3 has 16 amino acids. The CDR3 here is CASSITTSGGTDTQYF. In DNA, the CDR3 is TGTGCCAGCAGCATTACGACTAGCGGGGGTACAGATACGCAGTATTTT.

CDR3 sequence (DNA): TGTGCCAGCAGCCGAGAACGGACCTACGAGCAGTACTTC. Translation gives CASSRERTYEQYF. The chain has TRBV6-1 and TRBJ2-7; no clear D. Germline V lookup: CDR1 MNHNS, CDR2 SASEGT. Between the trimmed V and J ends, which lost 6 bases and 2 bases, there was a span of 11 bases. The CDR3 consists of 13 residues.

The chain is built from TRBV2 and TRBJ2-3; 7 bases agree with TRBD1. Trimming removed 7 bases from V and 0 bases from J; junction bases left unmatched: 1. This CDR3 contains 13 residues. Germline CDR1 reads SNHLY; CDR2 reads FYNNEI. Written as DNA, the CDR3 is TGTGCCAGCAAGGGACAGAGCACAGATACGCAGTATTTT. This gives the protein CASKGQSTDTQYF. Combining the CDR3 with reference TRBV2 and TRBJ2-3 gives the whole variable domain EPEVTQTPSHQVTQMGQEVILRCVPISNHLYFYWYRQILGQKVEFLVSFYNNEISEKSEIFDDQFSVERPDGSNFTLKIRSTKLEDSAMYFCASKGQSTDTQYFGPGTRLTVL.

The CDR3 loop is CASDRDIGINEQFF. The CDR3 DNA sequence: TGTGCCAGCGATAGGGACATCGGAATCAATGAGCAGTTCTTC. This chain uses TRBV2 with TRBJ2-1, with D possibly being TRBD1 (6 bases). V shed 8 bases and J shed 6 bases, with 17 bases lying between them. CDR3 size: 14 residues. CDR1 and CDR2 from the germline V gene are SNHLY and FYNNEI.

The chain's CDR3 is CASSMRQGSTYEQYF. Here the CDR3 DNA reads TGTGCCAGTAGTATGCGGCAGGGGAGTACCTACGAGCAGTACTTC. This rearrangement joins TRBV19 to TRBJ2-7; D may be TRBD1 (6 bases). CDR3 size: 15 residues. Trimming took 3 bases from V and 2 from J, leaving 14 bases between them. Germline CDR1 LNHDA, CDR2 SQIVND (reference sequence).

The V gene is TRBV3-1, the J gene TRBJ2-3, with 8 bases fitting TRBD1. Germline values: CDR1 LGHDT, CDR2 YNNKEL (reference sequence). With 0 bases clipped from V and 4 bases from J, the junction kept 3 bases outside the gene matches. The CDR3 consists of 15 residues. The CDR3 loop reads CASSQDQGAADTQYF. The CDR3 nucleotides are TGTGCCAGCAGCCAAGACCAGGGGGCAGCAGATACGCAGTATTTT.

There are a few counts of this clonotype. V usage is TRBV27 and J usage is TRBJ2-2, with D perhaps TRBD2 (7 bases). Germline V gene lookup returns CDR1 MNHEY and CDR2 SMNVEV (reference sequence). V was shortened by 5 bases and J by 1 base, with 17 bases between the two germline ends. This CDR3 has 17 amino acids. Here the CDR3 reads CASSGGGPYRNTGELFF. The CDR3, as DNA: TGTGCCAGCAGTGGGGGGGGGCCTTATAGGAACACCGGGGAGCTGTTTTTT.

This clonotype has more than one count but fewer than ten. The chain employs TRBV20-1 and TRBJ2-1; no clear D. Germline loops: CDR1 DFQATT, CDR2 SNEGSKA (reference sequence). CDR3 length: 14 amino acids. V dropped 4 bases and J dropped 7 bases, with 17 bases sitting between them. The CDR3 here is CSATTTIDENEQFF. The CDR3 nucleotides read TGCAGTGCTACTACCACAATAGACGAGAATGAGCAGTTCTTC.

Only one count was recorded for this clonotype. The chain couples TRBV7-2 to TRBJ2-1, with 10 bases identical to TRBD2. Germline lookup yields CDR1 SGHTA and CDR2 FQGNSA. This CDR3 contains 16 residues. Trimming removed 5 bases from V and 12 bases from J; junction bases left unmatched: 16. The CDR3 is CASSGPGLAIQGGQFF. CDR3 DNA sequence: TGTGCCAGCAGCGGGCCGGGACTAGCGATCCAAGGGGGGCAGTTCTTC.

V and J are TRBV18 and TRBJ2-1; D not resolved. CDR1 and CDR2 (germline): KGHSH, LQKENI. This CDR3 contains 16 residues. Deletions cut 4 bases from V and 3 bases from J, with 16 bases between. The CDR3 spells CASSRMGSGLYNEQFF. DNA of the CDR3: TGTGCCAGCTCACGGATGGGTTCCGGGCTCTACAATGAGCAGTTCTTC.

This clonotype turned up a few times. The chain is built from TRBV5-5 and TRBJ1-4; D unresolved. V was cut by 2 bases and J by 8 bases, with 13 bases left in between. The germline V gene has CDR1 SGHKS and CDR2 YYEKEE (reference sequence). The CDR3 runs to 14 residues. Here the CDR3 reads CASSLMWRGEKLFF. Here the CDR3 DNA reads TGTGCCAGCAGCTTAATGTGGCGTGGGGAAAAACTGTTTTTT.

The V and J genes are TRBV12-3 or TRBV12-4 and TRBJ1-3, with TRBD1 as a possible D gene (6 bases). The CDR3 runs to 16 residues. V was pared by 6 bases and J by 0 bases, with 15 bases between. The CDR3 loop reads CASSLDRGASGNTIYF. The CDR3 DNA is TGTGCCAGCAGCTTGGATCGGGGGGCCTCTGGAAACACCATATATTTT.

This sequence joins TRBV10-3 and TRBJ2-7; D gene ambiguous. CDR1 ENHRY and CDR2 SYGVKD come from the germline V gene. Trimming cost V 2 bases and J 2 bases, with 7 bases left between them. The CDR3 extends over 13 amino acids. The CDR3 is CAISEARAYEQYF. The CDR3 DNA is TGTGCCATCAGTGAGGCAAGGGCCTACGAGCAGTACTTC.

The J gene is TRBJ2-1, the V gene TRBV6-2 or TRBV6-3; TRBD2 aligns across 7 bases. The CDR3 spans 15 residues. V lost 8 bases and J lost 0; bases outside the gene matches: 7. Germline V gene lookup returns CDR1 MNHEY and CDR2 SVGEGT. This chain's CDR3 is CASSGERGSYNEQFF. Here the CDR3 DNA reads TGTGCCAGCTCAGGAGAGCGGGGCTCCTACAATGAGCAGTTCTTC.